Below are 15 T cell receptor beta chains sequenced from a single sample in a study of T-cell reconstitution after alpha-beta-depleted transplantation in children. A library of TCRbeta sequences, prepared with unique molecular identifiers, was generated. TCRdb analysed the PCR reads with MiXCR anew, one entry per CDR3 protein. The data show around 360,000 distinct CDR3 sequences, 9% to 12% seen once. This specimen consisted of PBMCs from the stem cell graft donor, obtained from the stem cell graft. These receptors all stem from a human donor who donated a stem cell graft to a child with acute lymphoblastic leukemia.

This chain uses TRBV3-1 with TRBJ1-2; TRBD1 matches at 7 bases. CDR3 size: 16 residues. Unmatched junction bases numbered 8, after V lost 4 bases and J lost 0 bases. Germline V CDR1 and CDR2: LGHDT, YNNKEL (reference sequence). CDR3 protein: CASSLNLQGTNYGYTF. CDR3 coding DNA: TGTGCCAGCAGCCTAAATCTACAGGGGACTAACTATGGCTACACCTTC.

The CDR3 is CSAKGDTSYEQYF. The CDR3 region has the DNA TGCAGTGCTAAGGGGGACACCTCCTACGAGCAGTACTTC. J is TRBJ2-7 and V is TRBV20-1; tentative D call: TRBD1 (6 bases). The CDR3 covers 13 residues. Germline lookup yields CDR1 DFQATT and CDR2 SNEGSKA (reference sequence). Trimming took 4 bases from V and 0 from J, leaving 10 bases between them.

This clonotype showed up just a few times. J is TRBJ2-7 and V is TRBV28; 8 nucleotides agree with TRBD1. Unmatched junction bases numbered 9, after V lost 5 bases and J lost 6 bases. The CDR3 has 14 amino acids. The V gene's germline CDR1 is MDHEN and CDR2 SYDVKM. The CDR3 DNA follows: TGTGCCAGCAGTCCACCCGGACAGGGCCCCGAGCAGTACTTC. This codes for CASSPPGQGPEQYF.

The rearrangement uses TRBV4-3 and TRBJ2-5; TRBD1 agrees at 8 bases. V shed 3 bases, J shed 3 bases, and the junction held 6 bases outside the gene matches. The CDR3 loop spans 15 amino acids. Germline CDR1 LGHNA, CDR2 YSLEER. The CDR3 here is CASSQGTGVKETQYF. The CDR3 DNA reads as TGCGCCAGCAGCCAGGGGACAGGAGTAAAAGAGACCCAGTACTTC.

In this sample, this clonotype turned up many times. The chain joins TRBV6-2 or TRBV6-3 to TRBJ2-7; 12 bases match TRBD2. The germline V gene has CDR1 MNHEY and CDR2 SVGEGT. V shed 5 bases, J shed 2 bases, and the junction held 7 bases outside the gene matches. This CDR3 comprises 16 residues. The CDR3 coding sequence is TGTGCCAGCAGTCAACGTGGACTAGCGGGGACCTACGAGCAGTACTTC. This sequence encodes CASSQRGLAGTYEQYF.

This clonotype was found many times. The CDR3 DNA sequence: TGTGCCAGCAGGACAATAGGAGGGAGGACAGATACGCAGTATTTT. It is translated as CASRTIGGRTDTQYF. The chain joins TRBV11-2 to TRBJ2-3; possible D gene TRBD2, 6 bases. The V gene lost 6 bases and the J gene lost 3 bases, with 16 bases spanning the gap. The length of the CDR3 is 15 residues. Germline loops: CDR1 SGHAT, CDR2 FQNNGV.

This clonotype was seen many times. The rearrangement joins TRBV28 to TRBJ1-4; the D gene is possibly TRBD1 (6 bases). CDR1 and CDR2 (germline): MDHEN, SYDVKM. The CDR3 extends over 15 amino acids. V was clipped by 3 bases and J by 8 bases, with 16 bases between them. DNA for the CDR3: TGTGCCAGCAGTTTCCGAACAGGGTCGGAGGAAAAACTGTTTTTT. This gives the protein CASSFRTGSEEKLFF.

CDR3 loop: CASSQRQLAPAYNEQFF. DNA of the CDR3: TGTGCCAGCAGCCAACGACAACTAGCGCCAGCCTACAATGAGCAGTTCTTC. The rearrangement uses TRBV14 and TRBJ2-1; 7 bases are a match to TRBD2. Germline V gene data show CDR1 as SGHDN and CDR2 as FVKESK. This CDR3 region has 17 residues. Losses at the gene ends were 2 bases for V and 2 bases for J; bases not matched to a gene: 9.

This clonotype was found many times. This rearrangement joins TRBV20-1 to TRBJ1-6; D is perhaps TRBD1 (6 bases). Germline loops: CDR1 DFQATT, CDR2 SNEGSKA (reference sequence). The CDR3 runs to 15 residues. The V gene lost 0 bases and the J gene lost 7 bases, with 13 bases spanning the gap. The CDR3 loop is CSARDEAGANSPLHF. CDR3 DNA sequence: TGCAGTGCTAGAGATGAGGCAGGGGCAAATTCACCCCTCCACTTT.

This clonotype appeared many times. The chain recombines TRBV20-1 with TRBJ2-5; 7 bases match TRBD2. The trim removed 6 bases at V and 1 base at J, leaving 8 bases unmatched. This CDR3 comprises 14 residues. Germline V lookup: CDR1 DFQATT, CDR2 SNEGSKA (reference sequence). This chain's CDR3 is CSARFTSVQETQYF. The CDR3 DNA is TGCAGTGCGAGGTTCACTAGCGTCCAAGAGACCCAGTACTTC.

Details on this clonotype: A much larger clonotype is one base distant, so this may be a read error. The rearrangement uses TRBV11-1 and TRBJ2-7, with 7 bases fitting TRBD1. This CDR3 contains 16 residues. Germline V gene sequence: CDR1 SGHAT, CDR2 FQDESV (reference sequence). For the CDR3, the DNA is TGTGCCAGCAGCTTATTTCACGGACAGGACCCTAGGGAGCATTACTTC. It codes for CASSLFHGQDPREHYF.

This clonotype was picked up many times. The chain couples TRBV27 to TRBJ2-1, with TRBD2 as a possible D gene (6 bases). CDR3 length: 14 residues. CDR1 is MNHEY, CDR2 SMNVEV, per germline (reference sequence). V lost 6 bases and J lost 2, with 11 bases in between. The CDR3 sequence: CASRAAGTYNEQFF. CDR3 DNA: TGTGCCAGCAGGGCGGCGGGGACCTACAATGAGCAGTTCTTC.

In this sample, this clonotype turned up a few times. V is TRBV5-1 and J is TRBJ2-1; TRBD2 matches 13 bases. The V gene's germline CDR1 is SGHRS and CDR2 YFSETQ. The CDR3 contains 15 residues. V trimming: 4 bases; J trimming: 8 bases; junction bases outside the gene matches: 6. CDR3 sequence (DNA): TGCGCCAGCAGCCTAGGGACTAGCGGGAATGATGAGCAGTTCTTC. Its protein is CASSLGTSGNDEQFF.

This clonotype was detected a few times. This sequence joins TRBV19 and TRBJ1-5; D is unclear. V lost 7 bases and J lost 0, with 10 bases in between. This CDR3 has 14 amino acids. The germline gives CDR1 LNHDA, CDR2 SQIVND (reference sequence). CDR3 DNA sequence: TGTGCCAGTACGGACTTATATAGCAATCAGCCCCAGCATTTT. Protein product: CASTDLYSNQPQHF.

The V call is TRBV20-1, the J call TRBJ2-7, with 13 bases matching TRBD2. V was clipped by 5 bases and J by 2 bases; unmatched bases: 6. This CDR3 is built from 15 residues. Germline-derived CDR1 and CDR2 are DFQATT and SNEGSKA (reference sequence). The CDR3 loop reads CSAPGTSGNPYEQYF. CDR3 nucleotides: TGCAGTGCTCCTGGGACTAGCGGGAACCCCTACGAGCAGTACTTC.